This entry features one T cell receptor (beta chain) sequence. The entry originates in a study of blood T cell repertoires in COVID-19. Background on the study: COVID-19 samples, acute and convalescent, were from the United States, Italy and Spain.

Germline V gives CDR1 MNHEY, CDR2 SVGAGI. With 7 bases clipped from V and 6 bases from J, the junction kept 13 bases outside the gene matches. There are 15 residues in the CDR3. The data were produced by immunoSEQ multiplex PCR, yet TCRdb's version contains in-frame clones alone and is incomplete. The sample lists about 140,000 clones; roughly 85% were seen once. This chain joins TRBV6-5 and TRBJ1-1; 8 bases are shared with TRBD1. The sequenced material came from PBMCs or T cells enriched from blood (not recorded which). This receptor was identified in a woman aged 50 to 60 who had recovered from COVID-19. For the CDR3, the DNA is TGTGCCAGCACCCTTCCGGGACAGGCGGCGCCTGAAGCTTTCTTT. Translation gives CASTLPGQAAPEAFF.